The subject of this entry is one TCR beta chain. Primers included in the PCR were 60 Vbeta and 13 Jbeta primers. Libraries were prepared by immunoSEQ multiplex PCR; TCRdb keeps only in-frame clonotypes and omits some of them. Its table lists 200,000 to 250,000 clones. Germline V gives CDR1 SEHNR, CDR2 FQNEAQ (reference sequence). V lost 4 bases to trimming and J lost 4 bases; unmatched junction nucleotides: 7. The CDR3 sequence is 15 residues long. The data belong to a study of cytomegalovirus exposure and HLA in healthy donors. The clonotype comes from a woman in her 30s in good health and CMV-seropositive. The gene calls are TRBV7-9 and TRBJ2-5, with 9 bases lining up with TRBD2. Sequencing used PBMCs. CDR3: CASSWTSARGETQYF. The CDR3 coding sequence is TGTGCCAGCAGCTGGACTAGCGCGAGGGGAGAGACCCAGTACTTC.